The 6 T cell receptor beta chains given below trace back to one sample, sequenced in a study of T-cell reconstitution after alpha-beta-depleted transplantation in children. TCRbeta library preparation incorporated unique molecular identifiers. TCRdb fed the PCR reads into MiXCR, producing one record per CDR3 protein. The sample has about 480,000 distinct CDR3 sequences, 9.5% to 15% seen once. Sequencing used PBMCs from the stem cell graft donor, obtained from the stem cell graft. The receptors stem from a human donor who donated a stem cell graft to a child with combined immunodeficiency.

This clonotype was found a few times. This chain uses TRBV6-2 or TRBV6-3 with TRBJ2-1; weak D call: TRBD2 (5 bases). Between the trimmed V and J ends, which lost 8 bases and 7 bases, there was a span of 24 bases. This CDR3 contains 16 residues. Germline-derived CDR1 and CDR2 are MNHEY and SVGEGT. CDR3 protein: CASSPLGGLARNEQFF. CDR3 in DNA: TGTGCCAGCTCCCCGCTAGGCGGGCTAGCTCGTAATGAGCAGTTCTTC.

This clonotype was recorded many times. The V gene is TRBV10-3, the J gene TRBJ2-1, with TRBD2 matching over 8 bases. The CDR3 runs 15 residues. The V gene's germline CDR1 is ENHRY and CDR2 SYGVKD. With 4 bases clipped from V and 5 bases from J, the junction kept 7 bases outside the gene matches. For the CDR3, the DNA is TGTGCCATCAGTGGTGCGGGGGGCCCACACAATGAGCAGTTCTTC. This translates into CAISGAGGPHNEQFF.

This clonotype came up a few times. The chain carries TRBV25-1 and TRBJ2-1, with D perhaps TRBD2 (6 bases). Trimming shortened V by 1 base and J by 7 bases, and 11 bases separated the two germline ends. Germline V CDR1 and CDR2: MGHDK, SYGVNS. This CDR3 has 14 residues. For the CDR3, the DNA is TGTGCCAGCAGTGAATTAGCGGTCGGGAATGAGCAGTTCTTC. Protein product: CASSELAVGNEQFF.

V and J are TRBV5-1 and TRBJ2-7, with D hard to call. CDR3 length: 12 residues. Germline V CDR1 and CDR2: SGHRS, YFSETQ. With 4 bases removed from V and 5 bases from J, the gap between germline ends came to 10 bases. CDR3 DNA sequence: TGCGCCAGCAGCGCCCGTGGAGACGAGCAGTACTTC. Encoded protein: CASSARGDEQYF.

V usage is TRBV6-2 or TRBV6-3 and J usage is TRBJ2-7; 13 bases map to TRBD2. With V trimmed by 5 bases and J by 1 base, 8 bases remained unmatched. This CDR3 has 17 amino acids. Germline V gene lookup returns CDR1 MNHEY and CDR2 SVGEGT. CDR3 protein: CASSQTSGRALSYEQYF. CDR3 nucleotide sequence: TGTGCCAGCAGTCAAACTAGCGGGAGGGCGTTGTCCTACGAGCAGTACTTC.

The sample holds many counts of this clonotype. The chain uses TRBV7-2 and TRBJ2-1; D is ambiguous. Germline values: CDR1 SGHTA, CDR2 FQGNSA. The CDR3 length is 11 residues. The V end was cut by 6 bases, the J end by 5 bases, with 5 bases between. CDR3 sequence (DNA): TGTGCCAGCAGGGACGACAATGAGCAGTTCTTC. It specifies CASRDDNEQFF.